This entry lists 10 T cell receptor beta chains sequenced from one sample in a study of shared clonotypes between healthy human individuals. CD45RO negativity and positive selection for CCR7 defined naive CD8 cells, a population that excluded terminally differentiated effector memory CD45RA+ cells. Only in-frame clones appear in the TCRdb table, and some are missing; sequencing was by immunoSEQ multiplex PCR. The sample lists roughly 2 million clones; about 95% were seen once. The material sequenced was naive CD8+ T cells sorted from blood. These receptors were taken from a man between 18 and 29 years old in good health.

The chain joins TRBV2 to TRBJ1-6; a weak D match, TRBD1 (5 bases). V was cut by 1 base and J by 4 bases, with 11 bases left in between. CDR1 SNHLY and CDR2 FYNNEI come from the germline V gene. The length of the CDR3 is 16 residues. CDR3 sequence: CASSEVHQGYNSPLHF. The CDR3 DNA sequence: TGTGCCAGCAGTGAAGTTCACCAGGGTTATAATTCACCCCTCCACTTT.

CDR3 coding DNA: TGTGCCAGCAGCGCAACCATACAGAGCTCTGGAAACACCATATATTTT. This encodes CASSATIQSSGNTIYF. The chain has TRBV9 and TRBJ1-3; D gene unclear. V was clipped by 3 bases and J by 0 bases, with 13 bases between them. Per germline, CDR1 SGDLS and CDR2 YYNGEE. The CDR3 contains 16 residues.

This rearrangement joins TRBV4-1 to TRBJ2-1; TRBD2 aligns across 13 bases. With V trimmed by 1 base and J by 0 bases, 3 bases remained unmatched. CDR1 MGHRA and CDR2 YSYEKL come from the germline V gene. The CDR3 runs to 18 residues. The CDR3 DNA follows: TGCGCCAGCAGCCAAGTCTGGACTAGCGGGAGCTCCTACAATGAGCAGTTCTTC. Encoded protein: CASSQVWTSGSSYNEQFF.

The J gene is TRBJ2-7, the V gene TRBV19, with D possibly being TRBD2 (5 bases). The CDR3 covers 14 residues. The V gene's germline CDR1 is LNHDA and CDR2 SQIVND (reference sequence). The V end was cut by 10 bases, the J end by 4 bases, with 20 bases between. The DNA of the CDR3 is TGTGCCACAAGCCTGAGAGGGAGTGGGTACGAGCAGTACTTC. It encodes CATSLRGSGYEQYF. Full variable domain (missing parts from reference TRBV19 and TRBJ2-7): DGGITQSPKYLFRKEGQNVTLSCEQNLNHDAMYWYRQDPGQGLRLIYYSQIVNDFQKGDIAEGYSVSREKKESFPLTVTSAQKNPTAFYLCATSLRGSGYEQYFGPGTRLTVT.

This clone occurred a few times. The J gene is TRBJ2-2, the V gene TRBV2; a possible D gene is TRBD1 (5 bases). The V end was cut by 11 bases, the J end by 1 base, with 11 bases between. Germline CDR1 SNHLY, CDR2 FYNNEI. The CDR3 runs 13 residues. The CDR3 DNA sequence: TGTGCCGGTTCGACAGAGAACACCGGGGAGCTGTTTTTT. Amino acid sequence: CAGSTENTGELFF.

CDR3 sequence (DNA): TGTGCCAGCATCTCCGCCGTCGGGTACAGCAGTACGATTGAGGGCTACACCTTC. As protein: CASISAVGYSSTIEGYTF. The chain carries TRBV28 and TRBJ1-2; no clear D. Trimming removed 7 bases from V and 8 bases from J, with 32 bases in between. The CDR3 runs 18 residues. Germline values: CDR1 MDHEN, CDR2 SYDVKM.

This chain links TRBV9 with TRBJ1-5; tentative D call: TRBD1 (5 bases). Germline V lookup: CDR1 SGDLS, CDR2 YYNGEE. The CDR3 runs 14 residues. The germline V and J ends were trimmed by 4 bases and 4 bases, with 12 bases remaining between them. This chain's CDR3 is CASSPDSSNQPQHF. For the CDR3, the DNA is TGTGCCAGCAGCCCCGACAGTTCGAATCAGCCCCAGCATTTT.

The rearrangement joins TRBV19 to TRBJ1-4, with a weak D call TRBD1 (5 bases). CDR1 is LNHDA, CDR2 SQIVND, per germline (reference sequence). Trimming took 5 bases from V and 5 from J, leaving 15 bases between them. The CDR3 has 15 amino acids. This CDR3 reads CASSPGRDSNEKLFF. CDR3 nucleotide sequence: TGTGCCAGTAGTCCGGGACGGGATTCGAATGAAAAACTGTTTTTT. Filled out from reference TRBV19 and TRBJ1-4, the complete variable domain reads DGGITQSPKYLFRKEGQNVTLSCEQNLNHDAMYWYRQDPGQGLRLIYYSQIVNDFQKGDIAEGYSVSREKKESFPLTVTSAQKNPTAFYLCASSPGRDSNEKLFFGSGTQLSVL.

This clone was recorded once. Other DNA sequences of this sample code for an identical CDR3. This chain connects TRBV9 to TRBJ1-2; TRBD1 agrees at 9 bases. Germline trimming cut 3 bases from V and 7 bases from J; bases unmatched to any gene: 1. This CDR3 has 12 amino acids. Germline loops: CDR1 SGDLS, CDR2 YYNGEE. The CDR3 protein is CASSGQGGGYTF. In DNA, the CDR3 is TGTGCCAGCAGCGGACAGGGGGGTGGCTACACCTTC.

The chain has TRBV5-1 and TRBJ2-2; D gene ambiguous. Trimming left V 5 bases short and J 7 bases short, with 12 bases between. The germline CDR1 and CDR2 sequences are SGHRS and YFSETQ. This CDR3 is built from 13 residues. The CDR3 spells CASSWGYGGELFF. The CDR3 coding sequence is TGCGCCAGCAGTTGGGGTTACGGCGGGGAGCTGTTTTTT.